This TCR beta chain was sequenced during a study of CD8+CD57+ T cells in acquired aplastic anemia. Whole-study context: DNA per sorted CD4+ or CD8+ sample ranged about 0.18 to 30 ug, averaging around 3.1 ug.

Profiling that covered TCR beta VDJ and CDR3 relied on genomic DNA as its template. In TCRdb, the reads were re-called with MiXCR into one record per CDR3 protein. The repertoire includes about 160,000 distinct CDR3 sequences, 70% to 75% of them detected once, and about 50% sits in the top ten. Remarks on this clonotype: The junction does not match germline at one end; this may be a read error.

For sequencing, patients were chosen who had shown expansion of CD8+CD57+ cells by flow cytometry. The cohort consisted entirely of patients having severe acquired aplastic anemia. Germline V CDR1 and CDR2: KGHDR, SFDVKD. The CDR3 length is 11 residues. The chain has TRBV24-1 and TRBJ2-1; D may correspond to TRBD1 or TRBD2 (5 bases each). The TCR was taken from a human donor with aplastic anemia. The sample comprised sorted CD4+, CD8+, or CD8+CD57+ T cells (not recorded which) from PBMCs. The CDR3 region has the DNA TGCGCCACCAGTGAGGGGTGTGAGCAGTTCTTC. It encodes CATSEGCEQFF.